Listed below are T cell receptor beta chains from one sample, sequenced in a study of human T cells and chemical hapten exposure. Each CDR3 protein is one row after TCRdb ran MiXCR on the RACE reads. This table has some 350,000 distinct CDR3 sequences, about 6.3% appearing once. The source material was whole blood, sampled in connection with sensitization to the hapten diphenylcyclopropenone (DPC). These receptors were collected from a woman in her late teens or twenties with alopecia areata. Some clones in this sample may be carry-over from other donors' samples. The CDR3 runs from the conserved cysteine through the conserved F or W. A D gene is named only where the DNA matches it firmly. Some rows have no size entry. The others give once, few or many, or a class for an expanded clone.

j_gene	d_gene	abundance	v_gene	CDR3aa	CDR3nt
TRBJ1-1	.	few	TRBV5-1	CASSQTTVLEAFF	TGCGCCAGCAGCCAAACAACAGTCCTGGAAGCTTTCTTT
TRBJ1-3	.	many	TRBV12-3/TRBV12-4	CASSSPTDSGNTIYF	TGTGCCAGCAGTTCTCCAACAGACTCTGGAAACACCATATATTTT
TRBJ1-4	TRBD1	few	TRBV7-9	CASSSGTEFPNEKLFF	TGTGCCAGCAGCTCCGGGACAGAGTTTCCGAATGAAAAACTGTTTTTT
TRBJ2-7	TRBD1	many	TRBV4-1	CASSQDRGQYEQYF	TGCGCCAGCAGCCAGGACAGGGGGCAATACGAGCAGTACTTC
TRBJ2-3	TRBD2	few	TRBV9	CASSVNLAGDTDTQYF	TGTGCCAGCAGCGTAAATCTAGCGGGTGACACAGATACGCAGTATTTT
TRBJ1-6	TRBD1	few	TRBV5-1	CASSLDKQGANSPLHF	TGCGCCAGCAGCTTGGACAAACAGGGGGCTAATTCACCCCTCCACTTT
TRBJ1-5	TRBD1	few	TRBV20-1	CSARDGTDYSNQPQHF	TGCAGTGCTAGAGATGGGACAGATTATAGCAATCAGCCCCAGCATTTT
TRBJ1-6	.	many	TRBV7-2	CASSLGGNNSPLHF	TGTGCCAGCAGCTTAGGAGGGAATAATTCACCCCTCCACTTT
TRBJ2-3	.	few	TRBV21-1	CASSNMGPPGDTQYF	TGTGCCAGCAGCAATATGGGACCCCCTGGAGATACGCAGTATTTT
TRBJ2-3	TRBD2	.	TRBV6-1	CASRLVGPSGGYTDTQYF	TGTGCCAGCAGACTCGTTGGCCCCAGCGGGGGTTACACAGATACGCAGTATTTT
TRBJ2-3	.	.	TRBV7-8	CASSFRDGEGPQYF	TGTGCCAGCAGCTTCCGGGACGGGGAAGGGCCGCAGTATTTT
TRBJ1-3	.	many	TRBV15	CATSKIRGSGNTIYF	TGTGCCACCAGCAAAATTAGGGGGTCCGGAAACACCATATATTTT
TRBJ1-1	.	.	TRBV7-9	CASTPDLGENTEAFF	TGTGCCAGTACTCCAGATTTGGGGGAGAACACTGAAGCTTTCTTT
TRBJ2-3	.	few	TRBV6-4	CASSPYNPGEQYF	TGTGCCAGCAGTCCTTACAATCCCGGGGAGCAGTATTTT
TRBJ1-2	.	few	TRBV12-3/TRBV12-4	CASSPTGYYGYTF	TGTGCCAGCAGTCCAACAGGATACTATGGCTACACCTTC
TRBJ2-1	TRBD2	few	TRBV7-6	CASSWRGDNFNEQFF	TGTGCCAGCAGTTGGCGGGGGGACAATTTCAATGAGCAGTTCTTC
TRBJ2-7	TRBD1	many	TRBV7-8	CASEPWTGSYEQYF	TGTGCCAGCGAGCCATGGACAGGTTCCTACGAGCAGTACTTC
TRBJ2-3	.	.	TRBV5-1	CASSLGSSGAADTQYF	TGCGCCAGCAGCTTGGGATCTTCAGGGGCCGCAGATACGCAGTATTTT
TRBJ1-1	TRBD1	few	TRBV12-5	CASGLVLGQGAGEAFF	TGTGCTAGTGGTTTGGTACTGGGACAGGGGGCTGGTGAAGCTTTCTTT
TRBJ1-5	.	many	TRBV4-3	CASSQDHQGNQPQHF	TGCGCCAGCAGCCAAGATCACCAGGGCAATCAGCCCCAGCATTTT
TRBJ2-3	.	.	TRBV10-3	CATSRRTDTDTQYF	TGTGCCACTAGCCGTCGGACAGACACAGATACGCAGTATTTT
TRBJ2-3	.	.	TRBV5-1	CASSGTPDSDTQYF	TGCGCCAGCAGTGGAACACCGGATTCAGATACGCAGTATTTT
TRBJ1-1	.	many	TRBV27	CASSWTVGTEAFF	TGTGCCAGCAGTTGGACGGTAGGGACTGAAGCTTTCTTT
TRBJ1-3	.	.	TRBV6-2/TRBV6-3	CASNGRTASGNTIYF	TGTGCCAGCAACGGACGGACGGCATCAGGAAACACCATATATTTT
TRBJ2-6	.	few	TRBV5-1	CASSFRATSSGANVLTF	TGCGCCAGCAGCTTCAGGGCCACCTCCTCTGGGGCCAACGTCCTGACTTTC
TRBJ2-3	.	many	TRBV4-2	CASSLTIREMADTQYF	TGTGCCAGCAGCCTCACTATCAGGGAGATGGCAGATACGCAGTATTTT
TRBJ2-3	TRBD2	few	TRBV27	CASSPLAGAGDTQYF	TGTGCCAGCAGTCCACTAGCGGGGGCCGGGGATACGCAGTATTTT
TRBJ1-1	.	many	TRBV12-3/TRBV12-4	CASSSGRFTEAFF	TGTGCCAGCAGTTCAGGCAGATTCACTGAAGCTTTCTTT
TRBJ2-2	.	.	TRBV24-1	CATSDQERDTGELFF	TGTGCCACCAGTGATCAGGAGCGGGACACCGGGGAGCTGTTTTTT
TRBJ1-1	.	many	TRBV7-9	CASSLVTGAFF	TGTGCCAGCAGCTTAGTGACTGGAGCTTTCTTT
TRBJ1-4	.	many	TRBV20-1	CSARDLEQGHEKLFF	TGCAGTGCTAGAGATCTGGAACAGGGCCATGAAAAACTGTTTTTT
TRBJ1-2	.	many	TRBV11-2	CASSLDRQGYGYTF	TGTGCCAGCAGCTTAGATAGGCAGGGGTATGGCTACACCTTC
TRBJ2-3	.	.	TRBV9	CASSSHPGGTDTQYF	TGTGCCAGCAGCTCCCACCCGGGGGGCACAGATACGCAGTATTTT
TRBJ2-7	.	many	TRBV7-9	CASSPSLEQYF	TGTGCCAGCAGCCCCTCTCTCGAGCAGTACTTC
TRBJ1-2	TRBD1	few	TRBV6-2/TRBV6-3	CASSYYGQGGYGYTF	TGTGCCAGCAGTTACTACGGACAGGGTGGCTATGGCTACACCTTC
TRBJ2-1	TRBD1	few	TRBV7-8	CASSLVAGSGTGGSDEQFF	TGTGCCAGCAGCTTAGTCGCAGGGTCGGGGACAGGGGGCTCCGATGAGCAGTTCTTC
TRBJ2-1	.	.	TRBV7-8	CASSSGEQFF	TGTGCCAGCAGCTCGGGAGAGCAGTTCTTC
TRBJ1-5	.	many	TRBV7-9	CARIGQLRNYSNQPQHF	TGTGCCAGGATAGGACAGCTTCGTAACTATAGCAATCAGCCCCAGCATTTT
TRBJ1-5	.	once	TRBV12-3/TRBV12-4	CASSGLRNQPQHF	TGTGCCAGCAGTGGTCTACGCAATCAGCCCCAGCATTTT
TRBJ1-2	.	many	TRBV14	CASSQGFTNYGYTF	TGTGCCAGCAGCCAGGGGTTTACTAACTATGGCTACACCTTC
TRBJ1-5	.	.	TRBV28	CASSEGVQPQHF	TGTGCCAGCAGCGAGGGGGTTCAGCCCCAGCATTTT
TRBJ2-1	TRBD2	many	TRBV24-1	CATSASGGRVSKFF	TGTGCCACCAGTGCTAGCGGGGGAAGGGTAAGCAAGTTCTTC
TRBJ2-4	.	.	TRBV20-1	CSAYVTGDIQYF	TGCAGTGCTTACGTGACAGGCGACATTCAGTACTTC
TRBJ1-1	.	few	TRBV4-1	CASSQDPHPNTEAFF	TGCGCCAGCAGCCAAGATCCACACCCGAACACTGAAGCTTTCTTT
TRBJ2-3	.	few	TRBV6-4	CASSGSSAGTDTQYF	TGTGCCAGCAGCGGCTCTAGCGCGGGCACAGATACGCAGTATTTT
TRBJ2-3	TRBD2	many	TRBV4-2	CASSPKDEEAGGGTDTQYF	TGTGCCAGCAGCCCAAAGGACGAAGAAGCGGGGGGGGGCACAGATACGCAGTATTTT
TRBJ1-2	.	many	TRBV12-3/TRBV12-4	CASSPGGVSGYTF	TGTGCCAGCAGTCCCGGCGGGGTCTCTGGCTACACCTTC
TRBJ2-2	.	few	TRBV2	CASSEGLGDTGELFF	TGTGCCAGCAGTGAAGGGCTTGGGGACACCGGGGAGCTGTTTTTT
TRBJ1-2	.	many	TRBV29-1	CSVVREDGYGYTF	TGCAGCGTTGTTCGGGAGGACGGCTATGGCTACACCTTC
TRBJ1-1	.	many	TRBV5-1	CASSLDSGLTEAFF	TGCGCCAGCAGCTTGGACAGCGGGCTCACTGAAGCTTTCTTT